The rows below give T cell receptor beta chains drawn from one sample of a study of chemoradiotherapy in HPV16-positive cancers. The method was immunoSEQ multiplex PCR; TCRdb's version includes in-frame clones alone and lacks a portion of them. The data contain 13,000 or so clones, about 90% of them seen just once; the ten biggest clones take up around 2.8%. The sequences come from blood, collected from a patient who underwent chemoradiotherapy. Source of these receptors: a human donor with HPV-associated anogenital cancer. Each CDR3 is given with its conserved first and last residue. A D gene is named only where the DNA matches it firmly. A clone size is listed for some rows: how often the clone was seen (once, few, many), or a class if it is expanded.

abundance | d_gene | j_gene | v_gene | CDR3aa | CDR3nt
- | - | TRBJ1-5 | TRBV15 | CATSGGTSNQPQHF | TGTGCCACCAGCGGGGGGACTAGCAATCAGCCCCAGCATTTT
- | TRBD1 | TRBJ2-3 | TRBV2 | CATRTGLTDTQYF | TGTGCCACCCGGACAGGGCTTACAGATACGCAGTATTTT
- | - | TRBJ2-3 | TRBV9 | CASSVAGRANADTQYF | TGTGCCAGCAGCGTAGCTGGCAGGGCAAATGCAGATACGCAGTATTTT
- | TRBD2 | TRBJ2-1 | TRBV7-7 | CASSLAGGSNEQFF | TGTGCCAGCAGCTTAGCGGGGGGGTCCAATGAGCAGTTCTTC
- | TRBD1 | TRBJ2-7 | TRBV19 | CASSIGTGWADEQYF | TGTGCCAGTAGTATTGGGACAGGGTGGGCGGACGAGCAGTACTTC
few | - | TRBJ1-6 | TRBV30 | CAWSWAADSPLHF | TGTGCCTGGAGTTGGGCCGCGGATTCACCCCTCCACTTT
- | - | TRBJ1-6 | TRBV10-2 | CASSEIREWESPLHF | TGCGCCAGCAGTGAGATAAGGGAATGGGAATCACCCCTCCACTTT
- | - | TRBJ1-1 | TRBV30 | CAWSKSGFLEAFF | TGTGCCTGGTCCAAATCCGGGTTCCTTGAAGCTTTCTTT
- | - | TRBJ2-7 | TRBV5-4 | CASSSKGAYEQYF | TGTGCCAGCAGCTCCAAGGGTGCCTACGAGCAGTACTTC
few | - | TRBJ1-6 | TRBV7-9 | CASSLAVASSPLHF | TGTGCCAGCAGCTTAGCCGTGGCCTCGTCACCCCTCCACTTT
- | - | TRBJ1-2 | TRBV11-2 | CASSLQGTYGYTF | TGTGCCAGCAGCTTACAGGGGACTTATGGCTACACCTTC
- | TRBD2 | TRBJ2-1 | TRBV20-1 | CSARTSNEQFF | TGCAGTGCCAGGACTAGTAATGAGCAGTTCTTC
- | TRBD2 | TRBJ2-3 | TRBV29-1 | CSVVSGGSSDTQYF | TGCAGCGTTGTTAGCGGGGGGTCGTCGGATACGCAGTATTTT
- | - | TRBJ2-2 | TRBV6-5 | CASSFGAATTGELFF | TGTGCCAGCAGTTTCGGCGCGGCGACGACCGGGGAGCTGTTTTTT
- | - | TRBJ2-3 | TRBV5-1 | CASTDSTRADTQYF | TGCGCCAGCACGGATTCGACTAGGGCCGATACGCAGTATTTT
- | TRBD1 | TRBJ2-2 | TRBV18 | CASSPLDRGMRKNTGELFF | TGTGCCAGCTCACCACTGGACAGGGGGATGAGGAAAAACACCGGGGAGCTGTTTTTT
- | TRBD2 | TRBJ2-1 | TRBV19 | CASKPSGGPRYEQFF | TGTGCCAGTAAACCTAGCGGGGGGCCTAGGTATGAGCAGTTCTTC
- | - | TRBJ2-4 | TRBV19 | CASSHPRRQNIQYF | TGTGCCAGTAGCCATCCCCGTCGGCAGAACATTCAGTACTTC
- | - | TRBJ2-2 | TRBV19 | CASSLAGRTGELFF | TGTGCCAGTAGTTTGGCAGGACGGACCGGGGAGCTGTTTTTT
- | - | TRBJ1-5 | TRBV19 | CASIQDIFSNQPQHF | TGTGCCAGTATCCAGGACATATTTAGCAATCAGCCCCAGCATTTT
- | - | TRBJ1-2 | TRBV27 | CASIYRGTYGYTF | TGTGCCAGCATCTACCGGGGTACCTATGGCTACACCTTC
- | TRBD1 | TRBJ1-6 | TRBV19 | CASSIGAGGGSPLHF | TGTGCCAGTAGTATAGGCGCAGGGGGCGGCTCACCCCTCCACTTT
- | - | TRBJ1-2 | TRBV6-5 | CASSSQQGSGYTF | TGTGCCAGCAGTTCCCAACAGGGAAGCGGCTACACCTTC
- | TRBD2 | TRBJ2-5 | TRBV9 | CASSVSSGGIETQYF | TGTGCCAGCAGCGTTAGTAGCGGGGGGATCGAGACCCAGTACTTC
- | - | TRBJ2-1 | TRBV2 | CASGMSSGEQFF | TGTGCCAGCGGCATGTCCAGCGGTGAGCAGTTCTTC
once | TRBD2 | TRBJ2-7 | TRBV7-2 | CASSLGAGGYEQYF | TGTGCCAGCAGCTTAGGAGCGGGAGGGTACGAGCAGTACTTC
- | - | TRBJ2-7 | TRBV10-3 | CAISESAGSPNSYEQYF | TGTGCCATCAGTGAGTCCGCAGGCTCCCCAAATTCCTACGAGCAGTACTTC
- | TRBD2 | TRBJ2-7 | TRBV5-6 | CASSLSLGLAGRREQYF | TGTGCCAGCAGCTTAAGTTTGGGACTAGCGGGGCGGCGGGAGCAGTACTTC
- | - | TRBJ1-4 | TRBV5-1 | CASRDEGEKLFF | TGCGCCAGCCGAGACGAAGGGGAAAAACTGTTTTTT
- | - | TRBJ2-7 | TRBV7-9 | CASSLEGGVGSYEQYF | TGTGCCAGCAGCTTAGAAGGGGGGGTAGGGTCCTACGAGCAGTACTTC
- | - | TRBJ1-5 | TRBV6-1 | CASRETGAGAQHF | TGTGCCAGCAGGGAGACAGGCGCGGGGGCCCAGCATTTT
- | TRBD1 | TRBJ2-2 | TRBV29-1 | CSITSGGVRTGELFF | TGCAGCATTACATCAGGGGGCGTTCGGACCGGGGAGCTGTTTTTT
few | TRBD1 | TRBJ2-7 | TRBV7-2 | CASSFSQGVYEQYF | TGTGCCAGCAGCTTTTCACAGGGGGTCTACGAGCAGTACTTC
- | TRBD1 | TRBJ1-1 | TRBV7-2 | CASSPGTGGNTEAFF | TGTGCCAGCAGCCCGGGGACAGGGGGGAACACTGAAGCTTTCTTT
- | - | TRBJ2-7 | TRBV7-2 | CASSLIDDGNYEQYF | TGTGCCAGCAGCTTAATCGATGACGGTAACTACGAGCAGTACTTC
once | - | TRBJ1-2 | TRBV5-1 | CASSLVGGTNYGYTF | TGCGCCAGCAGCTTGGTTGGGGGGACTAACTATGGCTACACCTTC
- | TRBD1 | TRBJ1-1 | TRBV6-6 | CASRRQGYEAFF | TGTGCCAGCAGGCGACAGGGTTATGAAGCTTTCTTT
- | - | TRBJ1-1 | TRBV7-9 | CASSLGAPDTEAFF | TGTGCCAGCAGCTTAGGGGCGCCGGACACTGAAGCTTTCTTT
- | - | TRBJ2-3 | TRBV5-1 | CASSLGGLTTDTQYF | TGCGCCAGCAGCTTGGGCGGGCTCACCACAGATACGCAGTATTTT